This T cell receptor (beta chain) was profiled in a study of patients and donors after allogeneic stem cell transplantation. TCRdb analysed the RT-PCR reads with MiXCR anew, one entry per CDR3 protein. The table lists about 410,000 distinct CDR3 sequences, roughly 17% of them singletons. CDR1 and CDR2 from the germline V gene are ENHRY and SYGVKD. CDR3 length: 14 amino acids. With 2 bases clipped from V and 8 bases from J, the junction kept 7 bases outside the gene matches. The sample taken for sequencing was blood, either unsorted or a sorted T cell fraction (not recorded which). This clonotype was sampled from a human donor who was either an allogeneic HSCT recipient or a stem cell or donor lymphocyte infusion donor (not recorded which). It is not recorded whose cells these are; they may come from a transplant donor. The chain combines TRBV10-3 with TRBJ1-2; the match to TRBD1 covers 8 bases. CDR3 coding DNA: TGTGCCATCAGTGAGCCAAGGACAGGGTGGGGCTACACCTTC. Translated: CAISEPRTGWGYTF.